This T cell receptor beta chain was identified in a study of T cell responses to AZD1222 COVID-19 vaccine. Overall study findings and caveats: Once two AZD1222 doses were given, Spike-specific TCR breadth and depth went up. Spike regions recognized by vaccine-associated CD4 TCRs spanned the protein, led by 160-218 and 743-854. Only after the peak T cell response were repertoires sampled. Possibly, clonal diversity was underestimated; donors were largely white British and included more females.

Produced via immunoSEQ multiplex PCR; TCRdb's table is partial and in-frame only. Among approximately 64,000 clones listed, over 80% were seen once. The V end was cut by 6 bases, the J end by 1 base, with 16 bases between. The CDR3 loop spans 16 amino acids. CDR1 and CDR2 (germline): SNHLY, FYNNEI. As concerns this clone: Its antigen is unidentified.

The specimen was peripheral blood, collected on day 0 of AZD1222 vaccination. This sequence originates from an adult in good health. The V and J genes are TRBV2 and TRBJ1-5; TRBD1 is a possible D gene (6 bases). The DNA for the CDR3 is TGTGCCAGCAGCCGAATGGGGGGGCGAAGCAATCAGCCCCAGCATTTT. As protein: CASSRMGGRSNQPQHF.